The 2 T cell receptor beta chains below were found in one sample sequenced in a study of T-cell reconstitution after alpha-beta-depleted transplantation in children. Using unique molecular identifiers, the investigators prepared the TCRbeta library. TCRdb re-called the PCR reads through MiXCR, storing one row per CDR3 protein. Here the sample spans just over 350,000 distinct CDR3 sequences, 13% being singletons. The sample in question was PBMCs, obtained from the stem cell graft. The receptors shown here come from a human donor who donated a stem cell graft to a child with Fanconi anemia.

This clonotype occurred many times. The CDR3 sequence is CASSESAFRASNYGYTF. CDR3 DNA sequence: TGTGCCAGCTCTGAGTCGGCTTTCAGGGCATCCAACTATGGCTACACCTTC. The gene calls are TRBV9 and TRBJ1-2; perhaps TRBD1 as D (5 bases). The CDR3 spans 17 residues. CDR1 and CDR2 from the germline V gene are SGDLS and YYNGEE. V lost 7 bases, J lost 2 bases, and 24 bases lay in between.

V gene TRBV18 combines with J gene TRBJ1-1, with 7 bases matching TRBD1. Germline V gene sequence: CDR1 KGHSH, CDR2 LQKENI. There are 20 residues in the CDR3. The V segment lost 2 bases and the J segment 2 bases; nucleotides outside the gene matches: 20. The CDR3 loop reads CASSPVRLTGQGTRNTEAFF. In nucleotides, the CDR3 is TGTGCCAGCTCACCAGTTCGCCTGACAGGGCAGGGGACGAGAAACACTGAAGCTTTCTTT.